This entry concerns a single TCR beta chain. Its antigen remains unknown. With 60 Vbeta and 13 Jbeta primers, the PCR was carried out. The data were produced by immunoSEQ multiplex PCR, yet TCRdb's version contains in-frame clones alone and is incomplete. The sample records roughly 190,000 clones, about three quarters being singletons. This CDR3 contains 21 residues. V lost 3 bases and J 6 bases, leaving 33 bases between the germline ends. Germline V CDR1 and CDR2: SGHRS, YFSETQ. The data belong to a study of cytomegalovirus exposure and HLA in healthy donors. Broader study findings: Researchers reported in a later analysis that a missense DCLRE1C variant was tied to TCR beta V- and J-gene trimming.

The rearrangement uses TRBV5-1 and TRBJ2-2, with a possible D match to TRBD2 (9 bases). The sample taken for sequencing was PBMCs. The TCR comes from a female donor in good health and CMV-seronegative. The CDR3 spells CASSYPGQAKVSGSGAGELFF. The DNA for the CDR3 is TGCGCCAGCAGCTACCCGGGACAGGCGAAAGTTAGCGGGAGTGGGGCCGGGGAGCTGTTTTTT.